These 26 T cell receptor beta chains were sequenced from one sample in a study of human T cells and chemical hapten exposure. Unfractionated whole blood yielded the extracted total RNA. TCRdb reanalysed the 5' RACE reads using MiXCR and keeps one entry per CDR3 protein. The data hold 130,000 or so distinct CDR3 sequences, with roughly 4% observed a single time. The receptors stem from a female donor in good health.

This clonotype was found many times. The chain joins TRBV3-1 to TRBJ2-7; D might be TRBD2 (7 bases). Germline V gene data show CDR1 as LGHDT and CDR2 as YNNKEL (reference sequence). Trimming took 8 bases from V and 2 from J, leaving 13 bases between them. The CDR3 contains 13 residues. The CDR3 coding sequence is TGTGCCAGCGCACGGGGGGCCACCTACGAGCAGTACTTC. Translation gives CASARGATYEQYF.

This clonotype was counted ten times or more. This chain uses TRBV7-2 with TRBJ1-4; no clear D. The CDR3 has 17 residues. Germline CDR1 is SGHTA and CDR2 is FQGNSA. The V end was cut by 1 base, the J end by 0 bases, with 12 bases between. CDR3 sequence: CASSLDPATATNEKLFF. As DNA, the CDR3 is TGTGCCAGCAGCTTAGATCCAGCCACCGCAACTAATGAAAAACTGTTTTTT.

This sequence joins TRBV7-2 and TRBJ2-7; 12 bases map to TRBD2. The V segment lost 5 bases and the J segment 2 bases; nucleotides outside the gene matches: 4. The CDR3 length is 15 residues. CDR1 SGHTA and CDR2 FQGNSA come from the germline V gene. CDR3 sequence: CASSPTSGGTYEQYF. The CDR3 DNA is TGTGCCAGCAGCCCGACTAGCGGGGGTACCTACGAGCAGTACTTC. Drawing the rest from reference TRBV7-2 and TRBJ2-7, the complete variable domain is GAGVSQSPSNKVTEKGKDVELRCDPISGHTALYWYRQSLGQGLEFLIYFQGNSAPDKSGLPSDRFSAERTGGSVSTLTIQRTQQEDSAVYLCASSPTSGGTYEQYFGPGTRLTVT.

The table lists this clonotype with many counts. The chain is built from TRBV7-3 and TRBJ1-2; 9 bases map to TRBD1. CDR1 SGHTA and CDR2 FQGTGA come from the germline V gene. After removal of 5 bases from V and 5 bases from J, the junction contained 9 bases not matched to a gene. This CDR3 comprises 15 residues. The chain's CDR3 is CASSTPGQGVYGYTF. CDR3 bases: TGTGCCAGCAGCACACCGGGACAGGGAGTATATGGCTACACCTTC.

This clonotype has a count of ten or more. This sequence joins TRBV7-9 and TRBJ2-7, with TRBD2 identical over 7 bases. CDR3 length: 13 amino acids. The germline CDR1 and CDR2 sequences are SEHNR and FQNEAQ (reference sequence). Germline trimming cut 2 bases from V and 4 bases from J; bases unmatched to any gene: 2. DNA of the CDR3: TGTGCCAGCAGCTTACCCGGGAGGTACGAGCAGTACTTC. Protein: CASSLPGRYEQYF.

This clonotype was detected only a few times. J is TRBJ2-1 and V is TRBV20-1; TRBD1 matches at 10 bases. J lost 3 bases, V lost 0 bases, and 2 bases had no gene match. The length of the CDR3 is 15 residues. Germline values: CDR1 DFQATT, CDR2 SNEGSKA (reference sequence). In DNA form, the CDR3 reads TGCAGTGCTAGAGAGACAGGGGGCTGCTACAATGAGCAGTTCTTC. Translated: CSARETGGCYNEQFF.

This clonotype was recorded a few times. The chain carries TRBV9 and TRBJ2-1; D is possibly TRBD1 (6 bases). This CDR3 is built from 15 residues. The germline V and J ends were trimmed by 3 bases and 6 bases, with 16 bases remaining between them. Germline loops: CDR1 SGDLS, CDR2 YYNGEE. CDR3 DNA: TGTGCCAGCAGCGCAAATCCCAGGGGATTCAATGAGCAGTTCTTC. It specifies CASSANPRGFNEQFF.

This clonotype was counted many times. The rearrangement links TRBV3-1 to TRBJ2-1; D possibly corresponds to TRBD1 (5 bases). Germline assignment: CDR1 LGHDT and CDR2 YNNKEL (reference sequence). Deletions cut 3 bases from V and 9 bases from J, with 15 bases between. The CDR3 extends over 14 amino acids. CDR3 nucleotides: TGTGCCAGCAGCCAGAACTGGGGTACAGGTGAGCAGTTCTTC. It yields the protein CASSQNWGTGEQFF.

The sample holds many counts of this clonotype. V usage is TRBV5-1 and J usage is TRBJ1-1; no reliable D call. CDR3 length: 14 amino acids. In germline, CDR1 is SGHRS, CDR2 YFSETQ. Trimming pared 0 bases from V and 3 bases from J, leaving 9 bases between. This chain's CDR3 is CASSLESGYTEAFF. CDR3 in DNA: TGCGCCAGCAGCTTGGAATCGGGGTACACTGAAGCTTTCTTT.

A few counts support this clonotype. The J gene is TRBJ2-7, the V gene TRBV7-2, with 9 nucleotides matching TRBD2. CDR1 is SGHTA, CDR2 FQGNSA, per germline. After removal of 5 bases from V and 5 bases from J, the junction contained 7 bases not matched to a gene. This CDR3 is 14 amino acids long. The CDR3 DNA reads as TGTGCCAGCAGCAGCGGGGGGCCTTCCGACGAGCAGTACTTC. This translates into CASSSGGPSDEQYF. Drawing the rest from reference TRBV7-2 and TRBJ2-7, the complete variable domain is GAGVSQSPSNKVTEKGKDVELRCDPISGHTALYWYRQSLGQGLEFLIYFQGNSAPDKSGLPSDRFSAERTGGSVSTLTIQRTQQEDSAVYLCASSSGGPSDEQYFGPGTRLTVT.

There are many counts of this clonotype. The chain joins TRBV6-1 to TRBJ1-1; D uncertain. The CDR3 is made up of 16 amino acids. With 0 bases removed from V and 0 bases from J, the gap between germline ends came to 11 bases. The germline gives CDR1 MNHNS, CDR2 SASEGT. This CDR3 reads CASSEALPAVNTEAFF. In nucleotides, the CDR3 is TGTGCCAGCAGTGAAGCCCTCCCGGCGGTGAACACTGAAGCTTTCTTT.

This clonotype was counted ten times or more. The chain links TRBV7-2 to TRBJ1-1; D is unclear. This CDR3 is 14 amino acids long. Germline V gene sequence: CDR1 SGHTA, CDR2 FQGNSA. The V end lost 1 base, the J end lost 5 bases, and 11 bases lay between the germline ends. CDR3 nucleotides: TGTGCCAGCAGCTTAGATGTTGCGTATACTGAAGCTTTCTTT. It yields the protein CASSLDVAYTEAFF.

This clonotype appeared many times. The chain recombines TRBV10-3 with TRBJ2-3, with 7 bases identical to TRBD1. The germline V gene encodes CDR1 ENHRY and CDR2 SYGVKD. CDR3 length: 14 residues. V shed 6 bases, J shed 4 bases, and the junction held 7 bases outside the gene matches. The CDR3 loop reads CAISQPDRADTQYF. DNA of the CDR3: TGTGCCATCAGCCAGCCTGACAGGGCAGATACGCAGTATTTT.

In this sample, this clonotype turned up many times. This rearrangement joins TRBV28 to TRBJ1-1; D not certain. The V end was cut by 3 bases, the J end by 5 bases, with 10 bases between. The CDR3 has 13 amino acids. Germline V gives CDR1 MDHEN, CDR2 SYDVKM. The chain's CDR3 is CASSFGEWTEAFF. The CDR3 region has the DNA TGTGCCAGCAGTTTCGGGGAATGGACTGAAGCTTTCTTT. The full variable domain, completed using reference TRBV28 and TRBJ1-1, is DVKVTQSSRYLVKRTGEKVFLECVQDMDHENMFWYRQDPGLGLRLIYFSYDVKMKEKGDIPEGYSVSREKKERFSLILESASTNQTSMYLCASSFGEWTEAFFGQGTRLTVV.

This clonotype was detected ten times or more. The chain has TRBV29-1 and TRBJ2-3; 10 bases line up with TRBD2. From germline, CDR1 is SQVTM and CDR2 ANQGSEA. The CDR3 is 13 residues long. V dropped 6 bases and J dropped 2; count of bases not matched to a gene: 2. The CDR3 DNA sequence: TGCAGCGTGGGACTAGCGCTCACAGATACGCAGTATTTT. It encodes CSVGLALTDTQYF.

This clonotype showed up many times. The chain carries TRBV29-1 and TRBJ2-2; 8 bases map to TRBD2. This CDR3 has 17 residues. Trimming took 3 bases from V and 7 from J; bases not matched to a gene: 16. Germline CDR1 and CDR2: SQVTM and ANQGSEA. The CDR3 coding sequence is TGCAGCGTTGATCTGAGCGGGGGAGCCGGGTTCTACGGGGAGCTGTTTTTT. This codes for CSVDLSGGAGFYGELFF.

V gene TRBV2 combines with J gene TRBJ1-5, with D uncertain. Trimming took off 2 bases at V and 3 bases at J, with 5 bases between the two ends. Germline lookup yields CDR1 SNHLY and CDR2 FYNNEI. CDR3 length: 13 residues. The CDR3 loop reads CASSEYINQPQHF. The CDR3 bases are TGTGCCAGCAGTGAATACATCAATCAGCCCCAGCATTTT. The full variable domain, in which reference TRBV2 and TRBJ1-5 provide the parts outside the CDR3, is EPEVTQTPSHQVTQMGQEVILRCVPISNHLYFYWYRQILGQKVEFLVSFYNNEISEKSEIFDDQFSVERPDGSNFTLKIRSTKLEDSAMYFCASSEYINQPQHFGDGTRLSIL.

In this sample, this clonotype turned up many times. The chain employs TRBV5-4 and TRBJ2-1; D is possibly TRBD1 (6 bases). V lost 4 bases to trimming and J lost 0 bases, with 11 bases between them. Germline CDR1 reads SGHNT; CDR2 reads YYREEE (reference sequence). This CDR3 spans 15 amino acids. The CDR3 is CASSPWDISYNEQFF. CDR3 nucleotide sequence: TGTGCCAGCAGCCCCTGGGACATCTCCTACAATGAGCAGTTCTTC.

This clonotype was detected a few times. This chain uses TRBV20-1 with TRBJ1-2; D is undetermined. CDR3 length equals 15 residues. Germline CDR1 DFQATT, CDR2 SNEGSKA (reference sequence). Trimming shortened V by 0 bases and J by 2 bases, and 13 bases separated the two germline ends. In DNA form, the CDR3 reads TGCAGTGCTAGAGATCGATCGGCGGTGAACTATGGCTACACCTTC. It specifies CSARDRSAVNYGYTF.

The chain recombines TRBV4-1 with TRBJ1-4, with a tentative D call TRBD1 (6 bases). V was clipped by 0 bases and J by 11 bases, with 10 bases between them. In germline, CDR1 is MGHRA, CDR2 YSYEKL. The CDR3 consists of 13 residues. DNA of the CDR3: TGCGCCAGCAGCCAAGACAGACAGGCCAAACTGTTTTTT. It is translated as CASSQDRQAKLFF.

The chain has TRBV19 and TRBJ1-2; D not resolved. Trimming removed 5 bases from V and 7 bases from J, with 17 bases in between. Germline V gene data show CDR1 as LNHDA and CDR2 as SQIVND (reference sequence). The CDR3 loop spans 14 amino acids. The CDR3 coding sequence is TGTGCCAGTAGTCAGAAAATGGACGTGGGTGGCTACACCTTC. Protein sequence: CASSQKMDVGGYTF.

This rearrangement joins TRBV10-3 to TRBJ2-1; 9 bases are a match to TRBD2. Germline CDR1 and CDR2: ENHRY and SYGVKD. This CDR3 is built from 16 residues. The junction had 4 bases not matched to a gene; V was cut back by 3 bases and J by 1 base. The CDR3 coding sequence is TGTGCCATCAGTGACCCGGCGGGGGGGTCCTACAATGAGCAGTTCTTC. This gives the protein CAISDPAGGSYNEQFF.

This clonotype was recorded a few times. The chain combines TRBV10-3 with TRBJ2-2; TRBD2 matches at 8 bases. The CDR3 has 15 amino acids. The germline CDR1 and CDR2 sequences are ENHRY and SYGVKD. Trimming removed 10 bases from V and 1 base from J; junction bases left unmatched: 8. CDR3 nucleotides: TGTGCCAGCCGGGGGGGGGAGTGGAACACCGGGGAGCTGTTTTTT. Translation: CASRGGEWNTGELFF.

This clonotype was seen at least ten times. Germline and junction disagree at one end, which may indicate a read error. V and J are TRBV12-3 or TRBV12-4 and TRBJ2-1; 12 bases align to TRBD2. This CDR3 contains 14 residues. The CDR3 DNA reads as TGTGCCAGCAGTCTAGCGGGGGGGCTCAATGAGCAGTTCTTC. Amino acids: CASSLAGGLNEQFF.

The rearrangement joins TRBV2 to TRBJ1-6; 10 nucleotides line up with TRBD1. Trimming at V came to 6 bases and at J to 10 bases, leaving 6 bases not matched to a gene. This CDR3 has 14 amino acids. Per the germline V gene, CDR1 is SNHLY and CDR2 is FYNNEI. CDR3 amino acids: CASRTGGLMSPLHF. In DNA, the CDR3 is TGTGCCAGCAGGACAGGGGGCTTGATGTCACCCCTCCACTTT.

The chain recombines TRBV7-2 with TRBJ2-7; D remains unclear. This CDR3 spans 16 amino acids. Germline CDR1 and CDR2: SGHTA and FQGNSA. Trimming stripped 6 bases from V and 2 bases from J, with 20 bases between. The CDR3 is CASRITHRISPYEQYF. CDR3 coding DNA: TGTGCCAGCAGGATAACTCACCGAATAAGTCCCTACGAGCAGTACTTC.